Listed here are 21 T cell receptor beta chains from one sample, sequenced in a study of T cell changes during pregnancy in multiple sclerosis (dated by TCRdb to between 2018 and 2021). Libraries were prepared through the immunoSEQ multiplex PCR assay. TCRdb mirrors the immuneACCESS table, restricted to in-frame sequences. Some clones are absent from its copies; in checked studies, under half trace to an unresolved V gene, and the reason for the others is unknown. The sample table shows about 100,000 clones, and just under 95% are seen once. The leading ten clones occupy less than 0.9% of the sample. This material consisted of peripheral blood, taken in the third trimester of pregnancy. The receptors were gathered from a female donor in good health, enrolled as a control in a pregnancy study.

The rearrangement links TRBV5-1 to TRBJ2-5; a weak D match, TRBD1 (5 bases). The germline V gene encodes CDR1 SGHRS and CDR2 YFSETQ. Trimming took 4 bases from V and 5 from J, leaving 12 bases between them. CDR3 length: 13 amino acids. DNA for the CDR3: TGCGCCAGCAGCAGGACACTGGAGGAGACCCAGTACTTC. It specifies CASSRTLEETQYF.

The chain couples TRBV30 to TRBJ2-7; D is undetermined. There are 13 residues in the CDR3. V was pared by 2 bases and J by 1 base, with 9 bases between. CDR1 is GTSNPN and CDR2 is SVGIG in the germline V gene (reference sequence). For the CDR3, the DNA is TGTGCCTGGAGTAAGTACAGTTCCTACGAGCAGTACTTC. Amino acid sequence: CAWSKYSSYEQYF.

The rearrangement links TRBV9 to TRBJ2-5; perhaps TRBD1 as D (6 bases). The CDR3 is 13 amino acids. Trimming removed 2 bases at V and 5 bases at J, with 10 bases between. Germline loops: CDR1 SGDLS, CDR2 YYNGEE. The CDR3 DNA is TGTGCCAGCAGCGTTTCGAGGGGGGAGACCCAGTACTTC. Residues: CASSVSRGETQYF.

The chain links TRBV5-6 to TRBJ1-5; 7 bases match TRBD1. The CDR3 has 15 amino acids. V dropped 0 bases and J dropped 7; count of bases not matched to a gene: 7. The germline V gene encodes CDR1 SGHDT and CDR2 YYEEEE. CDR3 DNA sequence: TGTGCCAGCAGCTTGGAGGGGGCTGGGAGGCAGCCCCAGCATTTT. Translation: CASSLEGAGRQPQHF. The variable domain in full, completed from reference TRBV5-6 and TRBJ1-5, reads DAGVTQSPTHLIKTRGQQVTLRCSPKSGHDTVSWYQQALGQGPQFIFQYYEEEERQRGNFPDRFSGHQFPNYSSELNVNALLLGDSALYLCASSLEGAGRQPQHFGDGTRLSIL.

The chain combines TRBV5-6 with TRBJ1-1; no clear D. Trimming pared 1 base from V and 0 bases from J, leaving 7 bases between. Per the germline V gene, CDR1 is SGHDT and CDR2 is YYEEEE. The CDR3 length is 14 residues. The CDR3 spells CASSLQAMNTEAFF. The CDR3 nucleotides are TGTGCCAGCAGCTTGCAGGCCATGAACACTGAAGCTTTCTTT.

The chain is built from TRBV4-1 and TRBJ1-1; no clear D gene. V lost 2 bases and J lost 8, with 12 bases in between. The CDR3 is 13 residues long. CDR1 and CDR2 (germline): MGHRA, YSYEKL. The CDR3 DNA sequence: TGCGCCAGCAGCCAAACAACCGGGTTCGAAGCTTTCTTT. This sequence encodes CASSQTTGFEAFF.

The chain uses TRBV6-5 and TRBJ2-7; D possibly corresponds to TRBD2 (5 bases). Germline CDR1 and CDR2: MNHEY and SVGAGI. This CDR3 is built from 12 residues. The V and J ends lost 6 bases and 6 bases respectively, with 12 bases between them. CDR3 nucleotide sequence: TGTGCCAGCAGGAGGTCCGAGGGCGAGCAGTACTTC. Residues: CASRRSEGEQYF.

The chain has TRBV7-2 and TRBJ2-3; TRBD2 matches 9 bases. Germline V gives CDR1 SGHTA, CDR2 FQGNSA. Trimming at V came to 5 bases and at J to 6 bases, leaving 6 bases not matched to a gene. The CDR3 has 14 residues. CDR3 amino acids: CASSPGLASDTQYF. In nucleotides, the CDR3 is TGTGCCAGCAGCCCGGGACTAGCATCGGATACGCAGTATTTT.

The chain is built from TRBV19 and TRBJ1-1, with D perhaps TRBD1 (6 bases). CDR1 LNHDA and CDR2 SQIVND come from the germline V gene (reference sequence). The V end lost 1 base, the J end lost 5 bases, and 11 bases lay between the germline ends. The CDR3 is 14 residues long. The CDR3 DNA sequence: TGTGCCAGTAGTATAGGCGGGGGCGGGACTGAAGCTTTCTTT. Its protein product is CASSIGGGGTEAFF. The entire variable domain, with the rest obtained from reference TRBV19 and TRBJ1-1, is as follows: DGGITQSPKYLFRKEGQNVTLSCEQNLNHDAMYWYRQDPGQGLRLIYYSQIVNDFQKGDIAEGYSVSREKKESFPLTVTSAQKNPTAFYLCASSIGGGGTEAFFGQGTRLTVV.

This chain connects TRBV10-3 to TRBJ2-2; D gene uncertain. The CDR3 runs 16 residues. Germline CDR1 is ENHRY and CDR2 is SYGVKD. V was cut by 7 bases and J by 5 bases, with 20 bases left in between. This chain's CDR3 is CAITQDRGSTTGELFF. The CDR3 DNA sequence: TGTGCCATCACTCAAGACCGAGGATCAACAACCGGGGAGCTGTTTTTT.

This clone was counted a single time. V gene TRBV7-2 combines with J gene TRBJ1-1; no firm D call. V shed 5 bases and J shed 0 bases, with 7 bases lying between them. Germline V gene sequence: CDR1 SGHTA, CDR2 FQGNSA. The CDR3 extends over 13 amino acids. In DNA, the CDR3 is TGTGCCAGCAGCCGAGCCGTGAACACTGAAGCTTTCTTT. Translating gives CASSRAVNTEAFF.

V gene TRBV19 combines with J gene TRBJ1-5, with D perhaps TRBD1 (5 bases). The CDR3 extends over 14 amino acids. Germline assignment: CDR1 LNHDA and CDR2 SQIVND (reference sequence). V was cut by 5 bases and J by 3 bases, with 11 bases left in between. In DNA, the CDR3 is TGTGCCAGTAGTGGATCAGGGAACAATCAGCCCCAGCATTTT. Protein product: CASSGSGNNQPQHF. The full variable domain, completed using reference TRBV19 and TRBJ1-5, is DGGITQSPKYLFRKEGQNVTLSCEQNLNHDAMYWYRQDPGQGLRLIYYSQIVNDFQKGDIAEGYSVSREKKESFPLTVTSAQKNPTAFYLCASSGSGNNQPQHFGDGTRLSIL.

Concerning this clone: The same CDR3 also results from other DNA sequences found in this sample. The chain couples TRBV25-1 to TRBJ1-1, with 11 bases aligning to TRBD1. CDR3 size: 13 residues. CDR1 MGHDK and CDR2 SYGVNS come from the germline V gene. V shed 9 bases and J 11 bases; nucleotides not matched to a gene: 11. CDR3 protein: CASGDRGIGRAFF. CDR3 DNA: TGTGCCAGTGGGGACAGGGGGATAGGAAGGGCTTTCTTT.

The CDR3 DNA sequence: TGTGCCAGCAGCCCTTCGGGACTAGCGGGGACAGATACGCAGTATTTT. This sequence encodes CASSPSGLAGTDTQYF. The V call is TRBV7-3, the J call TRBJ2-3, with 13 bases fitting TRBD2. The CDR3 is made up of 16 amino acids. V lost 5 bases to trimming and J lost 3 bases; unmatched junction nucleotides: 5. From germline, CDR1 is SGHTA and CDR2 FQGTGA.

This clone was recorded a few times. This chain joins TRBV16 and TRBJ1-1; the D is unclear. V lost 3 bases and J lost 7, with 15 bases in between. This CDR3 contains 14 residues. Germline CDR1 KGHSY, CDR2 FQNENV. The CDR3 loop reads CASSHPFRSDEAFF. CDR3 DNA sequence: TGTGCCAGCAGCCATCCCTTCAGGTCTGATGAAGCTTTCTTT.

This chain connects TRBV7-3 to TRBJ1-1; 8 nucleotides align to TRBD1. Looked up from germline, CDR1 is SGHTA and CDR2 is FQGTGA. V dropped 0 bases and J dropped 6; count of bases not matched to a gene: 6. The CDR3 has 15 residues. CDR3 protein: CASSLTMDRDAEAFF. DNA of the CDR3: TGTGCCAGCAGCTTAACCATGGACAGGGATGCTGAAGCTTTCTTT. Complete variable domain (other parts from reference TRBV7-3 and TRBJ1-1): GAGVSQTPSNKVTEKGKYVELRCDPISGHTALYWYRQSLGQGPEFLIYFQGTGAADDSGLPNDRFFAVRPEGSVSTLKIQRTERGDSAVYLCASSLTMDRDAEAFFGQGTRLTVV.

The chain recombines TRBV30 with TRBJ1-2; TRBD1 is a possible D gene (5 bases). The CDR3 is 12 residues long. The V end lost 4 bases, the J end lost 7 bases, and 13 bases lay between the germline ends. From germline, CDR1 is GTSNPN and CDR2 SVGIG (reference sequence). CDR3 region: CAWKQGGPGYTF. The CDR3 nucleotides are TGTGCCTGGAAGCAGGGAGGCCCTGGCTACACCTTC.

This chain uses TRBV2 with TRBJ2-7; maybe TRBD1 (6 bases). This CDR3 is built from 15 residues. V lost 5 bases to trimming and J lost 5 bases, with 19 bases between them. Germline V gene lookup returns CDR1 SNHLY and CDR2 FYNNEI. The CDR3 DNA is TGTGCCAGCAGTTTCCGGGACACCCAGACCCACGAGCAGTACTTC. Its translation is CASSFRDTQTHEQYF. Full variable domain (outside the CDR3, taken from reference TRBV2 and TRBJ2-7): EPEVTQTPSHQVTQMGQEVILRCVPISNHLYFYWYRQILGQKVEFLVSFYNNEISEKSEIFDDQFSVERPDGSNFTLKIRSTKLEDSAMYFCASSFRDTQTHEQYFGPGTRLTVT.

The chain carries TRBV12-5 and TRBJ2-3, with D unresolved. Germline V gene lookup returns CDR1 LGHNT and CDR2 FRNRAP. This CDR3 spans 11 amino acids. Deletions cut 7 bases from V and 6 bases from J, with 8 bases between. The CDR3 DNA follows: TGTGCTAGTGACTCGGTGGATACGCAGTATTTT. Protein sequence: CASDSVDTQYF.

Note on this clone: Sequence at one end of the junction differs from germline and may be a read error. V and J are TRBV7-9 and TRBJ1-4; D is possibly TRBD1 (6 bases). Germline CDR1 reads SEHNR; CDR2 reads FQNEAQ (reference sequence). The CDR3 has 14 amino acids. In DNA, the CDR3 is TGTGCCAGCAGCGCCGGGACAACAAATGAAAAACTGTTTTTT. This gives the protein CASSAGTTNEKLFF.

The V call is TRBV7-9, the J call TRBJ1-5; 10 bases map to TRBD1. The V segment lost 5 bases and the J segment 7 bases; nucleotides outside the gene matches: 17. Per germline, CDR1 SEHNR and CDR2 FQNEAQ (reference sequence). The CDR3 runs 18 residues. CDR3 sequence: CASSKKGAGQGLRQPQHF. In nucleotides, the CDR3 is TGTGCCAGCAGCAAGAAGGGAGCGGGACAGGGGTTGAGGCAGCCCCAGCATTTT.